The following is a TCR beta chain sequence with its context. Only one count was recorded for this clone. Its antigen specificity is not known. Base qualities are not recorded, but no much larger clone differs from it by a single base. Per the germline V gene, MNHEY is the CDR1 and SVGEGT is the CDR2. Taken from cysteine to phenylalanine, the CDR3 has 16 residues. Only the CDR3 portion is preserved as DNA: 48 bases, with reading frame beginning at the first base. The junction shows trimming of 5 bases on V and 3 bases on J, and the gene matches do not reach 11 bases of it. TCRbeta CDR3 regions were amplified from genomic DNA using the immunoSEQ Assay, a bias-controlled multiplex PCR. Turning to the authors' computational methods: Within the assay, amplification of reference gene primers was used to estimate how many nucleated cells each sample contained. To quantify the absolute abundance of each unique TCRbeta CDR3 rearrangement, sequence reads were collapsed and filtered. Productive Simpson clonality was computed per sample as the square root of Simpson's diversity index over productive rearrangements. This is the immuneACCESS table as TCRdb keeps it, with only in-frame sequences that have V and J called. A part of the clones is gone; compared with another copy, unresolved V genes explain less than half, and the rest is unexplained. The D gene and trimming were derived from the DNA, and the V and J assignments and clone size from that table. The sample data list 75,000 to 100,000 clones, and approximately 84% of these were observed just once. About 10% of the sample is held by the ten biggest clonotypes.

The sample is drawn from a study of blood T cell repertoires in COVID-19 (dated by TCRdb to 2019 to 2021). About the study as a whole: Samples from collaborators originated in the United States, Italy and Spain and spanned both the acute and convalescent phases of COVID-19. The material from the prospective study consisted of cDNA or gDNA derived from T cells, B-cell-depleted T cells, or PBMCs. The dataset comprised deeply sampled blood TCRbeta repertoires from subjects exposed to, actively infected with, or recovered from COVID-19. The repertoires were made available in a free public database intended to serve as a resource for research on the immune response to SARS-CoV-2. Samples were obtained from the ongoing ImmuneRACE study (first 160 participants) and from about 1,300 subjects provided by 6 global collaborators. Nearly every sample came with metadata listing a de-identified subject ID, COVID-19 status, age in years and sex. Where available, HLA class I and class II types were taken from metadata supplied by the sample provider and were not determined by assay-based typing. Study-wide conclusions, independent of this receptor: The amount of clinical and demographic metadata varied by source and participant and was provided uncurated.

Collaborating institutions collected whole blood in K2EDTA tubes following their own protocols. Collaborator samples were shipped for TCRbeta analysis as frozen whole blood, isolated PBMCs, or DNA extracted from either sample type. Rearrangement joined TRBV6-2 or TRBV6-3 to TRBJ2-7; TRBD1 matches 9 bases in the middle. This sequence originates from a woman older than 75 with acute or convalescent COVID-19. Sequencing was performed on peripheral blood. The encoded CDR3 is CASSGHDRGLFYEQYF. Read as DNA, the sequence is TGTGCCAGCAGTGGACACGACAGGGGGTTATTCTACGAGCAGTACTTC.